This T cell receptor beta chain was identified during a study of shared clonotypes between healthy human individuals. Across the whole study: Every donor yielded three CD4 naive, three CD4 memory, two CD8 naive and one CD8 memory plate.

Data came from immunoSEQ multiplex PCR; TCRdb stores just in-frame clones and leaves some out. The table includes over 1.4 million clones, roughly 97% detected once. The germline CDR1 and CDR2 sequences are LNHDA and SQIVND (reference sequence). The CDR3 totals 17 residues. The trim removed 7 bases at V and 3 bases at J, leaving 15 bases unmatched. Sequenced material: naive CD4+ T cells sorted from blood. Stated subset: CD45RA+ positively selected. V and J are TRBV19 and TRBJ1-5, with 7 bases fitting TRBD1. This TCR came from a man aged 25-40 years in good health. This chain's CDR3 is CASIPGPGGATNQPQHF. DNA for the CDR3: TGTGCCAGTATCCCCGGGCCAGGGGGGGCAACCAATCAGCCCCAGCATTTT.